These T cell receptor beta chains were read from a single sample in a study of somatic mutations in cytotoxic T cells in rheumatoid arthritis. Data came from immunoSEQ multiplex PCR; TCRdb stores just in-frame clones and leaves some out. The sample carries 10,000 to 13,000 clones, roughly 85% recorded once. The sample taken for sequencing was CD8+ T cells sorted from blood. The receptors derive from an adult with rheumatoid arthritis. Each CDR3 is given with its conserved first and last residue. D genes are given only for firm matches. For some rows the clone size is stated as once, few or many, or as a class when expanded; others skip it.

len	j_gene	d_gene	v_gene	abundance	CDR3aa	CDR3nt
17	TRBJ2-2	TRBD2	TRBV28	NA	CASSLWSLAGGPGELFF	TGTGCCAGCAGTTTATGGTCCCTAGCGGGGGGGCCCGGGGAGCTGTTTTTT
15	TRBJ2-1	TRBD2	TRBV9	NA	CASSVDAGGINEQFF	TGTGCCAGCAGCGTAGATGCGGGAGGAATTAATGAGCAGTTCTTC
14	TRBJ2-7	NA	TRBV6-5	NA	CASTQGQGEYEQYF	TGTGCCAGCACTCAAGGGCAGGGAGAATACGAGCAGTACTTC
12	TRBJ2-7	NA	TRBV10-3	NA	CAIAYSSYEQYF	TGTGCCATCGCGTATTCTTCCTACGAGCAGTACTTC
15	TRBJ2-1	TRBD2	TRBV5-1	NA	CASSLALAGVNEQFF	TGCGCCAGCAGCTTGGCCCTAGCGGGAGTGAATGAGCAGTTCTTC
12	TRBJ1-1	NA	TRBV11-2	NA	CASSPTKAEAFF	TGTGCCAGCAGCCCAACAAAAGCTGAAGCTTTCTTT
15	TRBJ1-5	NA	TRBV7-2	few	CASSLGDGAGQPQHF	TGTGCCAGCAGCTTAGGAGACGGGGCTGGGCAGCCCCAGCATTTT
16	TRBJ1-4	TRBD1	TRBV25-1	NA	CASSESQGGLGEKLFF	TGTGCCAGCAGTGAGAGCCAGGGGGGCTTAGGAGAAAAACTGTTTTTT
13	TRBJ2-2	NA	TRBV6-4	NA	CASSESGYGELFF	TGTGCCAGCAGTGAGTCTGGGTACGGGGAGCTGTTTTTT
15	TRBJ1-2	NA	TRBV6-6	medium-sized	CASSYLKKGGDGYTF	TGTGCCAGCAGTTACCTTAAGAAGGGAGGAGATGGCTACACCTTC